The 12 T cell receptor beta chains below all came from one sample that was sequenced in a study of T-cell reconstitution after alpha-beta-depleted transplantation in children. A TCRbeta library incorporating unique molecular identifiers was prepared. A single record per CDR3 protein comes from TCRdb applying MiXCR to the PCR reads. Of 180,000 or so distinct CDR3 sequences listed, 6.3% were seen once; the top ten hold roughly 4.5%. The source material was PBMCs, sampled before TCRalphabeta/CD19-depleted stem cell transplant. The source is a girl under three years old with combined immunodeficiency, due to receive a stem cell transplant.

This clonotype was counted at least ten times. The J gene is TRBJ1-2, the V gene TRBV24-1; D perhaps matches TRBD1 (5 bases). In germline, CDR1 is KGHDR, CDR2 SFDVKD. The CDR3 loop spans 12 amino acids. V lost 10 bases and J lost 2, with 10 bases in between. CDR3 DNA sequence: TGTGCCACGTCCGACAGAAACTATGGCTACACCTTC. Residues: CATSDRNYGYTF.

Concerning this clonotype itself: Being one base from a much bigger clone, this may be a read error. The conserved phenylalanine or tryptophan normally closing the CDR3 is absent here, so this likely arose from a read error. The chain carries TRBV7-9 and TRBJ1-5; D unresolved. The CDR3 is 15 amino acids. V dropped 1 base and J dropped 0 bases, with 7 bases sitting between them. The germline V gene has CDR1 SEHNR and CDR2 FQNEAQ (reference sequence). This chain's CDR3 is CASSLGGNSNQPQHC. The CDR3 DNA is TGTGCCAGCAGCTTAGGAGGCAATAGCAATCAGCCCCAGCATTGT.

The chain combines TRBV7-8 with TRBJ2-3; 7 positions match TRBD2. This CDR3 contains 15 residues. Germline V gives CDR1 SGHVS, CDR2 FQNEAQ. After removal of 6 bases from V and 1 base from J, the junction contained 7 bases not matched to a gene. DNA for the CDR3: TGTGCCAGCAGGCTAGCGGAGAGGGGCACAGATACGCAGTATTTT. This codes for CASRLAERGTDTQYF.

The table lists this clonotype with a few counts. The rearrangement uses TRBV7-9 and TRBJ2-3; TRBD1 matches at 8 bases. The germline V gene encodes CDR1 SEHNR and CDR2 FQNEAQ (reference sequence). CDR3 size: 15 residues. V shed 5 bases and J 5 bases; nucleotides not matched to a gene: 9. CDR3 residues: CASSPDRDRRDTQYF. The CDR3 coding sequence is TGTGCCAGCAGCCCCGACCGGGACAGGCGAGATACGCAGTATTTT. Drawing the rest from reference TRBV7-9 and TRBJ2-3, the complete variable domain is DTGVSQNPRHKITKRGQNVTFRCDPISEHNRLYWYRQTLGQGPEFLTYFQNEAQLEKSRLLSDRFSAERPKGSFSTLEIQRTEQGDSAMYLCASSPDRDRRDTQYFGPGTRLTVL.

Many counts were recorded for this clonotype. The rearrangement joins TRBV2 to TRBJ2-7, with D maybe TRBD1 (5 bases). CDR1 is SNHLY and CDR2 is FYNNEI in the germline V gene. V was shortened by 8 bases and J by 0 bases, with 11 bases between the two germline ends. The CDR3 runs to 13 residues. Written as DNA, the CDR3 is TGTGCCAGCGCAAGGGGCTCCTCCTACGAGCAGTACTTC. It specifies CASARGSSYEQYF.

This clonotype was seen a few times. The rearrangement joins TRBV6-1 to TRBJ2-1; TRBD2 matches 15 bases. The CDR3 is 17 residues long. CDR1 is MNHNS, CDR2 SASEGT, per germline. Trimming at V came to 2 bases and at J to 9 bases, leaving 8 bases not matched to a gene. CDR3 DNA sequence: TGTGCCAGCAGTGAACTAGGACTAGCGGGGGGGCCGGGTGAGCAGTTCTTC. As protein: CASSELGLAGGPGEQFF.

This clonotype turned up a few times. This sequence joins TRBV7-2 and TRBJ1-1; no clear D gene. The germline V gene has CDR1 SGHTA and CDR2 FQGNSA. The CDR3 contains 14 residues. V was pared by 1 base and J by 1 base, with 7 bases between. This CDR3 is CASSLGVENTEAFF. In DNA form, the CDR3 reads TGTGCCAGCAGCTTAGGGGTCGAGAACACTGAAGCTTTCTTT.

Ten or more counts support this clonotype. The chain is built from TRBV10-3 and TRBJ2-1, with D uncertain. This CDR3 has 17 amino acids. Trimming left V 4 bases short and J 0 bases short, with 16 bases between. Germline V gene data show CDR1 as ENHRY and CDR2 as SYGVKD. The CDR3 DNA sequence: TGTGCCATCAGTGTAATGGCTCTTACCCGCTCCTACAATGAGCAGTTCTTC. Translated, it gives CAISVMALTRSYNEQFF.

This clonotype was observed a handful of times. For the CDR3, the DNA is TGCAGCGTTGAGGGGGAGGCCTATGGCTACACCTTC. This sequence encodes CSVEGEAYGYTF. The chain links TRBV29-1 to TRBJ1-2; D might be TRBD1 (5 bases). The V gene lost 3 bases and the J gene lost 4 bases, with 9 bases spanning the gap. Germline loops: CDR1 SQVTM, CDR2 ANQGSEA. This CDR3 is built from 12 residues.

This clonotype showed up many times. V usage is TRBV9 and J usage is TRBJ2-5; TRBD2 is a possible D gene (5 bases). CDR3 length equals 15 residues. Trimming pared 4 bases from V and 5 bases from J, leaving 18 bases between. The germline gives CDR1 SGDLS, CDR2 YYNGEE. This CDR3 reads CASSPQSLAMETQYF. CDR3 bases: TGTGCCAGCAGCCCCCAGTCTTTAGCGATGGAGACCCAGTACTTC.

In its sample, this clonotype was seen many times. V usage is TRBV7-9 and J usage is TRBJ2-1; D possibly corresponds to TRBD1 (6 bases). The CDR3 runs to 15 residues. Trimming shortened V by 4 bases and J by 8 bases, and 18 bases separated the two germline ends. CDR1 and CDR2 from the germline V gene are SEHNR and FQNEAQ (reference sequence). Here the CDR3 reads CASSSTGSGFDEQFF. The CDR3 DNA reads as TGTGCCAGCAGCTCGACAGGAAGTGGTTTCGATGAGCAGTTCTTC. The full variable domain, completed using reference TRBV7-9 and TRBJ2-1, is DTGVSQNPRHKITKRGQNVTFRCDPISEHNRLYWYRQTLGQGPEFLTYFQNEAQLEKSRLLSDRFSAERPKGSFSTLEIQRTEQGDSAMYLCASSSTGSGFDEQFFGPGTRLTVL.

This clonotype has a count of ten or more. The chain is built from TRBV14 and TRBJ2-1; 7 bases are shared with TRBD1. The CDR3 has 15 amino acids. With 9 bases clipped from V and 1 base from J, the junction kept 9 bases outside the gene matches. The germline gives CDR1 SGHDN, CDR2 FVKESK. CDR3 region: CASTPRTGSYNEQFF. CDR3 in DNA: TGTGCCAGTACACCAAGGACAGGTTCCTACAATGAGCAGTTCTTC.